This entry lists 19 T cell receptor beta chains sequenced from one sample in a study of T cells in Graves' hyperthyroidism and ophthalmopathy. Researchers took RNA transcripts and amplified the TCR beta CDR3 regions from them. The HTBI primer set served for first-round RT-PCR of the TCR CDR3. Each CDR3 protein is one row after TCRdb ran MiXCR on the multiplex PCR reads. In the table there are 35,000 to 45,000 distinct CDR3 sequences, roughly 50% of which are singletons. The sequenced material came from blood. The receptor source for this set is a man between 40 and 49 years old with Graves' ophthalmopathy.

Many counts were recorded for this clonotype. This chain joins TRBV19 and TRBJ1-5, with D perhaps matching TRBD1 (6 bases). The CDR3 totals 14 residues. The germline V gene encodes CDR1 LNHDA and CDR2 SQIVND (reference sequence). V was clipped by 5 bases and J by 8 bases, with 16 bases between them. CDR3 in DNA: TGTGCCAGTAGTCCGGGGGGCGCTGGGAAGCCCCAGCATTTT. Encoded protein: CASSPGGAGKPQHF.

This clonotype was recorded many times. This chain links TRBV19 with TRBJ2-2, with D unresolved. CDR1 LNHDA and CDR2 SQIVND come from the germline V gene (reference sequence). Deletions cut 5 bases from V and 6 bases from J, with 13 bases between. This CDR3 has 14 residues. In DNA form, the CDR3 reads TGTGCCAGTAGTGCCGGCTTTTTCGCCGGGGAGCTGTTTTTT. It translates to CASSAGFFAGELFF.

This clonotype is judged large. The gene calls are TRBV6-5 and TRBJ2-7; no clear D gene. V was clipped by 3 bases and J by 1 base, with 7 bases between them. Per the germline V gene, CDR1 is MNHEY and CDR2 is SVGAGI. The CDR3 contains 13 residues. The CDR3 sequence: CASSYAESYEQYF. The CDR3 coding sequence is TGTGCCAGCAGTTATGCAGAATCCTACGAGCAGTACTTC.

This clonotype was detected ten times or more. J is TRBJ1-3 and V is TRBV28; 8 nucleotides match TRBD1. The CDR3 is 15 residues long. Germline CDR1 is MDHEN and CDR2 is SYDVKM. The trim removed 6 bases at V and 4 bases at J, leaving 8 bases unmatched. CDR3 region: CASRAQGATGNTIYF. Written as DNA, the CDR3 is TGTGCCAGCAGGGCCCAGGGGGCGACAGGAAACACCATATATTTT.

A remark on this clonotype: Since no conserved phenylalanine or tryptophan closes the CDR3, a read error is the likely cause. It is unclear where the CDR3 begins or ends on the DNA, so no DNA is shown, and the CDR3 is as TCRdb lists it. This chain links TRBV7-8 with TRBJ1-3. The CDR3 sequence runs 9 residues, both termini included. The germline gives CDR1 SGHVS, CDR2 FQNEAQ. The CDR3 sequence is CASSLRDGV.

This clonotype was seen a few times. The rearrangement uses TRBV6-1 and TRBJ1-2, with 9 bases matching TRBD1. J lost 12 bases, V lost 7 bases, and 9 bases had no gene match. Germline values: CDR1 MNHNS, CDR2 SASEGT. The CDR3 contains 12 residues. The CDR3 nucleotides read TGTGCCAGCACTACACAGGGGGCTGGAAACACCTTC. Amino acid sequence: CASTTQGAGNTF.

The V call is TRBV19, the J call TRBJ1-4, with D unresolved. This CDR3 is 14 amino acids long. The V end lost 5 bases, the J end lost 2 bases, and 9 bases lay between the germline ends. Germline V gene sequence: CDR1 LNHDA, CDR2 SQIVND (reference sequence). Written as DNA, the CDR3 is TGTGCCAGTAGTTCGTCCGGGACTAATGAAAAACTGTTTTTT. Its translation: CASSSSGTNEKLFF.

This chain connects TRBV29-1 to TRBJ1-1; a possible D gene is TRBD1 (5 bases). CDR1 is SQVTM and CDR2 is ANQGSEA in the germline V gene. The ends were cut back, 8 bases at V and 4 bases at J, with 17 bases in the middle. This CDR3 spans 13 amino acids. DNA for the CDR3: TGCAGCTTGGGGGTGGGGTCTGGCACTGAAGCTTTCTTT. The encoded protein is CSLGVGSGTEAFF. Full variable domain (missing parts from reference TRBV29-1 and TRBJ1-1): SAVISQKPSRDICQRGTSLTIQCQVDSQVTMMFWYRQQPGQSLTLIATANQGSEATYESGFVIDKFPISRPNLTFSTLTVSNMSPEDSSIYLCSLGVGSGTEAFFGQGTRLTVV.

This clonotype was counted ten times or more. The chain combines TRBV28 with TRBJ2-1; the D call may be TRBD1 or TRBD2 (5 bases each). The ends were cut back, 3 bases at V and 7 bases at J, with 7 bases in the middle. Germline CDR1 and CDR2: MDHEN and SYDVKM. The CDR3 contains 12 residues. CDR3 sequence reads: CASSLRGNEQFF. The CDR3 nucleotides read TGTGCCAGCAGTTTGAGGGGTAATGAGCAGTTCTTC.

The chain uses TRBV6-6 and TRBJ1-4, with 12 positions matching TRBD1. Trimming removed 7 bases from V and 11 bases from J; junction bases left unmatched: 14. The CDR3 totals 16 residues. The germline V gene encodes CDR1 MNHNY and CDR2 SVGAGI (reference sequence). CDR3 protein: CASMREAGTGGEKLFF. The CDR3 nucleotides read TGTGCCAGCATGAGGGAGGCTGGGACAGGGGGCGAGAAACTGTTTTTT.

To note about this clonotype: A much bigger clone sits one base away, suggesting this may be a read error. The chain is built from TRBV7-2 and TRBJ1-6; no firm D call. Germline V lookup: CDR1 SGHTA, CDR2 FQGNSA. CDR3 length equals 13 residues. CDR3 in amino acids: CASSLTGESPLLF. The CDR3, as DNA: TGTGCCAGCAGCCTAACCGGGGAATCACCCCTCCTCTTT.

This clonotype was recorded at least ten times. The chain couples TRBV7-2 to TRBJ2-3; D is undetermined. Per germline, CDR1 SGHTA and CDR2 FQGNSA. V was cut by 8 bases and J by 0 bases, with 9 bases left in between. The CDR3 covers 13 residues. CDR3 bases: TGTGCCAGCGGGTCCCCGAGCACAGATACGCAGTATTTT. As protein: CASGSPSTDTQYF. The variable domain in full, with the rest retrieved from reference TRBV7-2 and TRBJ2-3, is GAGVSQSPSNKVTEKGKDVELRCDPISGHTALYWYRQSLGQGLEFLIYFQGNSAPDKSGLPSDRFSAERTGGSVSTLTIQRTQQEDSAVYLCASGSPSTDTQYFGPGTRLTVL.

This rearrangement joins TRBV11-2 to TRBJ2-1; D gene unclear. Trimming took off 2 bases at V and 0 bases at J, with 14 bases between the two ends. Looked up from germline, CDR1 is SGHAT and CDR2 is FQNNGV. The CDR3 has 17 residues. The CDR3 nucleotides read TGTGCCAGCAGCTTAAGTCTGGGCCGGTGCTCCTACAATGAGCAGTTCTTC. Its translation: CASSLSLGRCSYNEQFF.

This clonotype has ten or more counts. The CDR3: CSAQDVFGGGGPQHF. CDR3 in DNA: TGCAGTGCCCAGGACGTTTTCGGGGGCGGGGGGCCCCAGCATTTT. The rearrangement links TRBV20-1 to TRBJ1-5; tentatively, D is TRBD1 (6 bases). The V end was cut by 6 bases, the J end by 9 bases, with 24 bases between. CDR3 size: 15 residues. Germline values: CDR1 DFQATT, CDR2 SNEGSKA (reference sequence).

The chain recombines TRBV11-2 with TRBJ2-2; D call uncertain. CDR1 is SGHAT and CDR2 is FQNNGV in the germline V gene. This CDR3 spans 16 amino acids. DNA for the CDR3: TGTGCGTGCAGCCTGTTCCAAGCTGCTGGCACCGGGGAGCTGTTTTTT. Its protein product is CACSLFQAAGTGELFF. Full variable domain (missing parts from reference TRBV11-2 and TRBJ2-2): EAGVAQSPRYKIIEKRQSVAFWCNPISGHATLYWYQQILGQGPKLLIQFQNNGVVDDSQLPKDRFSAERLKGVDSTLKIQPAKLEDSAVYLCACSLFQAAGTGELFFGEGSRLTVL.

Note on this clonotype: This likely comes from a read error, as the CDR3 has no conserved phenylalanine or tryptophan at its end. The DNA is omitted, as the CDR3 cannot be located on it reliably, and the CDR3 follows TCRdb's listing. The CDR3: CASSLDGSGANVLVL. The chain links TRBV5-1 to TRBJ2-6. The germline CDR1 and CDR2 sequences are SGHRS and YFSETQ. With termini counted, the CDR3 has 15 amino acids.

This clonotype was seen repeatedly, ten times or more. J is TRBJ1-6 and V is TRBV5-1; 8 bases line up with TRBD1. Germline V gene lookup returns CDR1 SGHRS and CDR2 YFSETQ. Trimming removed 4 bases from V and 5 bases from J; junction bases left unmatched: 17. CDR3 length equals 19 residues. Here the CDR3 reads CASSIPTPRGHCNNSPLHF. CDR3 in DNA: TGCGCCAGCAGCATCCCGACCCCCAGGGGGCATTGTAATAATTCACCCCTCCACTTT.

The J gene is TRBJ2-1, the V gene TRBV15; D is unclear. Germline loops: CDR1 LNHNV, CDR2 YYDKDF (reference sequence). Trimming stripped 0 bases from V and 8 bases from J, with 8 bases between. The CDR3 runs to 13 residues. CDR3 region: CATSRDRVDEQFF. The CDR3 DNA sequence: TGTGCCACCAGCAGAGATAGAGTCGATGAGCAGTTCTTC.

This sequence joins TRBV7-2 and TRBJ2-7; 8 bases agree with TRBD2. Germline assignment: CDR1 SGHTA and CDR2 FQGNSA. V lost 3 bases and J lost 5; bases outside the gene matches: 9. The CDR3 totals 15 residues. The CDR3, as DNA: TGTGCCAGCAGCTTGCCCGGGACTAGTGGCCACGAGCAGTACTTC. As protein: CASSLPGTSGHEQYF. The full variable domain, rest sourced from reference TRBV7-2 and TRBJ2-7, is GAGVSQSPSNKVTEKGKDVELRCDPISGHTALYWYRQSLGQGLEFLIYFQGNSAPDKSGLPSDRFSAERTGGSVSTLTIQRTQQEDSAVYLCASSLPGTSGHEQYFGPGTRLTVT.